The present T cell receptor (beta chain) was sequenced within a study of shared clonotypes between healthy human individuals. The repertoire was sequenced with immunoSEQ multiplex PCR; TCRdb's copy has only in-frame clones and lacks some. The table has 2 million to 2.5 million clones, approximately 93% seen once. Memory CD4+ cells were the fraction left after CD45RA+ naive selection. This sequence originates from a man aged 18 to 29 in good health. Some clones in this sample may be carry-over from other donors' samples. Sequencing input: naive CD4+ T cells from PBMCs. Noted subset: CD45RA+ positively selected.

The CDR3 sequence is CASSPGDREKLFF. For the CDR3, the DNA is TGTGCCAGCAGCCCAGGGGATAGGGAAAAACTGTTTTTT. The chain couples TRBV9 to TRBJ1-4; D is possibly TRBD1 (6 bases). Looked up from germline, CDR1 is SGDLS and CDR2 is YYNGEE. The CDR3 runs to 13 residues. The germline V and J ends were trimmed by 4 bases and 8 bases, with 12 bases remaining between them.